This passage covers 20 T cell receptor beta chains from one sample sequenced in a study of cytomegalovirus exposure and HLA in healthy donors. PCR involved 60 Vbeta and 13 Jbeta primers. Assay used: immunoSEQ multiplex PCR; TCRdb lists only in-frame clones, some missing. The data show some 35,000 clones, 55% to 75% seen once. The sequenced material came from PBMCs. The receptors come from a man aged 30 to 39 in good health and CMV-seronegative.

This chain links TRBV27 with TRBJ1-1, with 7 positions matching TRBD1. J gave up 4 bases and V 3 bases, and 5 bases lay outside the gene matches. The CDR3 has 14 amino acids. Germline V gene data show CDR1 as MNHEY and CDR2 as SMNVEV (reference sequence). CDR3 residues: CASSLGQMGTEAFF. In DNA, the CDR3 is TGTGCCAGCAGTTTGGGACAGATGGGCACTGAAGCTTTCTTT.

This chain uses TRBV7-6 with TRBJ2-5; TRBD2 matches 8 bases. Germline V gene sequence: CDR1 SGHVS, CDR2 FNYEAQ. The trim removed 1 base at V and 5 bases at J, leaving 3 bases unmatched. CDR3 size: 14 residues. CDR3 in amino acids: CASSLGGLGETQYF. CDR3 DNA: TGTGCCAGCAGCTTAGGGGGACTAGGGGAGACCCAGTACTTC.

V usage is TRBV4-1 and J usage is TRBJ2-3; a possible D gene is TRBD2 (7 bases). Germline CDR1 reads MGHRA; CDR2 reads YSYEKL. V lost 3 bases and J lost 3, with 13 bases in between. There are 15 residues in the CDR3. The CDR3 bases are TGCGCCAGCAGCCACAGAGGGGGGGGGACAGATACGCAGTATTTT. The encoded protein is CASSHRGGGTDTQYF.

Here the CDR3 DNA reads TGTGCCAGCAGTTACCTAACAGGGCGGAATTCACCCCTCCACTTT. Amino acid sequence: CASSYLTGRNSPLHF. The V gene is TRBV6-5, the J gene TRBJ1-6; D may be TRBD1 (6 bases). Per the germline V gene, CDR1 is MNHEY and CDR2 is SVGAGI. V lost 2 bases to trimming and J lost 7 bases, with 12 bases between them. The CDR3 totals 15 residues.

The CDR3 bases are TGCGCCAGCAGCCAAGATAGAGGAGGGGTTGGGGCCAACGTCCTGACTTTC. This codes for CASSQDRGGVGANVLTF. The V and J genes are TRBV4-1 and TRBJ2-6; D is perhaps TRBD2 (6 bases). Looked up from germline, CDR1 is MGHRA and CDR2 is YSYEKL. V was cut by 0 bases and J by 3 bases, with 12 bases left in between. The CDR3 sequence is 17 residues long.

V and J are TRBV27 and TRBJ2-2; possible D gene TRBD2, 6 bases. The CDR3 has 13 amino acids. Germline CDR1 reads MNHEY; CDR2 reads SMNVEV (reference sequence). V was cut by 6 bases and J by 7 bases, with 12 bases left in between. CDR3 in DNA: TGTGCCAGCAGAACCGCCGGGGGCGGGGAGCTGTTTTTT. It specifies CASRTAGGGELFF.

V usage is TRBV6-5 and J usage is TRBJ1-4; TRBD1 is a possible D gene (6 bases). The CDR3 totals 15 residues. The germline V gene encodes CDR1 MNHEY and CDR2 SVGAGI. Between the trimmed V and J ends, which lost 2 bases and 7 bases, there was a span of 14 bases. CDR3 DNA: TGTGCCAGCAGTTACGTGCAGGGGACCCCTGAAAAACTGTTTTTT. Its translation: CASSYVQGTPEKLFF.

This clone was seen once. The chain joins TRBV15 to TRBJ1-2; D unresolved. Between the trimmed V and J ends, which lost 0 bases and 4 bases, there was a span of 9 bases. The germline V gene has CDR1 LNHNV and CDR2 YYDKDF (reference sequence). The CDR3 covers 14 residues. CDR3 loop: CATSRDPGLYGYTF. The CDR3 DNA sequence: TGTGCCACCAGCAGAGATCCAGGCCTCTATGGCTACACCTTC.

This chain joins TRBV7-9 and TRBJ2-3, with D perhaps TRBD2 (6 bases). This CDR3 has 14 residues. The V end was cut by 4 bases, the J end by 3 bases, with 11 bases between. Germline values: CDR1 SEHNR, CDR2 FQNEAQ (reference sequence). CDR3 protein: CASSSGVRTDTQYF. CDR3 bases: TGTGCCAGCAGCTCGGGGGTGAGGACAGATACGCAGTATTTT.

A word on this clone: Distinct nucleotide sequences in the sample also encode this CDR3. CDR3: CASSAGQGYGYTF. CDR3 in DNA: TGTGCCAGCAGCGCCGGGCAGGGGTATGGCTACACCTTC. The chain links TRBV11-2 to TRBJ1-2, with D maybe TRBD1 (6 bases). The CDR3 runs to 13 residues. V was pared by 5 bases and J by 5 bases, with 12 bases between. Germline V gene data show CDR1 as SGHAT and CDR2 as FQNNGV. Filled out from reference TRBV11-2 and TRBJ1-2, the complete variable domain reads EAGVAQSPRYKIIEKRQSVAFWCNPISGHATLYWYQQILGQGPKLLIQFQNNGVVDDSQLPKDRFSAERLKGVDSTLKIQPAKLEDSAVYLCASSAGQGYGYTFGSGTRLTVV.

CDR3 DNA sequence: TGTGCCAGCAGTTCTTTTGAGAACTACAATGAGCAGTTCTTC. Translating gives CASSSFENYNEQFF. The V gene is TRBV25-1, the J gene TRBJ2-1; D is undetermined. This CDR3 has 14 residues. The V end was cut by 5 bases, the J end by 3 bases, with 11 bases between. Germline-derived CDR1 and CDR2 are MGHDK and SYGVNS.

The gene calls are TRBV4-1 and TRBJ2-6; 7 positions match TRBD2. Germline V gene lookup returns CDR1 MGHRA and CDR2 YSYEKL. This CDR3 has 17 amino acids. The ends lost 2 bases at V and 1 base at J; junction bases unmatched: 5. This CDR3 is CASSQKEGGSGANVLTF. CDR3 sequence (DNA): TGCGCCAGCAGCCAAAAAGAGGGAGGGTCTGGGGCCAACGTCCTGACTTTC.

This clone showed up just a few times. This chain uses TRBV4-1 with TRBJ2-1; TRBD2 agrees at 9 bases. This CDR3 has 17 amino acids. After removal of 4 bases from V and 4 bases from J, the junction contained 11 bases not matched to a gene. Germline V gene data show CDR1 as MGHRA and CDR2 as YSYEKL. CDR3 in DNA: TGCGCCAGCAGCCGGCTCCACGGGACTAGCCTTTACAATGAGCAGTTCTTC. Its protein product is CASSRLHGTSLYNEQFF.

The V call is TRBV7-9, the J call TRBJ2-7, with 9 bases that match TRBD1. This CDR3 comprises 14 residues. CDR1 and CDR2 (germline): SEHNR, FQNEAQ (reference sequence). The trim removed 1 base at V and 6 bases at J, leaving 4 bases unmatched. CDR3 region: CASSLVTGGAEQYF. CDR3 nucleotides: TGTGCCAGCAGCTTAGTTACAGGGGGCGCCGAGCAGTACTTC.

The chain has TRBV6-1 and TRBJ2-3; D is undetermined. This CDR3 comprises 15 residues. CDR1 and CDR2 from the germline V gene are MNHNS and SASEGT. V was clipped by 0 bases and J by 0 bases, with 7 bases between them. The CDR3 DNA reads as TGTGCCAGCAGTGAAGCACTACCTAGCACAGATACGCAGTATTTT. Amino acids: CASSEALPSTDTQYF.

The chain recombines TRBV6-5 with TRBJ2-7; 8 nucleotides match TRBD2. With 2 bases clipped from V and 4 bases from J, the junction kept 10 bases outside the gene matches. Germline V lookup: CDR1 MNHEY, CDR2 SVGAGI. The length of the CDR3 is 16 residues. The CDR3 DNA follows: TGTGCCAGCAGTTACCTCACAAGCGGGAGTGCGTACGAGCAGTACTTC. Its translation is CASSYLTSGSAYEQYF.

V gene TRBV4-1 combines with J gene TRBJ2-7; a possible D gene is TRBD1 (5 bases). Between the trimmed V and J ends, which lost 2 bases and 2 bases, there was a span of 13 bases. The CDR3 totals 15 residues. CDR1 and CDR2 from the germline V gene are MGHRA and YSYEKL. CDR3 protein: CASSQQWQGAYEQYF. DNA of the CDR3: TGCGCCAGCAGCCAACAGTGGCAGGGCGCCTACGAGCAGTACTTC.

This CDR3 is CASIRVSNQPQHF. In DNA, the CDR3 is TGTGCCAGCATCCGGGTTAGCAATCAGCCCCAGCATTTT. The V call is TRBV6-7, the J call TRBJ1-5; no firm D call. TRBV6-7 is an open reading frame, and its role is uncertain. V shed 7 bases and J shed 0 bases, with 7 bases lying between them. CDR3 size: 13 residues.

V is TRBV5-1 and J is TRBJ2-1; 11 bases align to TRBD1. The CDR3 has 15 amino acids. Trimming cost V 3 bases and J 4 bases; bases outside gene matches: 3. From germline, CDR1 is SGHRS and CDR2 YFSETQ. The CDR3 loop is CASSSGTGGYNEQFF. The CDR3 coding sequence is TGCGCCAGCAGCTCCGGGACAGGGGGATACAATGAGCAGTTCTTC.

The chain combines TRBV18 with TRBJ2-5; D unresolved. Trimming pared 3 bases from V and 5 bases from J, leaving 10 bases between. The CDR3 is made up of 13 amino acids. Germline CDR1 reads KGHSH; CDR2 reads LQKENI. The CDR3 spells CASSPSVGETQYF. CDR3 DNA: TGTGCCAGCTCACCGTCTGTCGGGGAGACCCAGTACTTC.